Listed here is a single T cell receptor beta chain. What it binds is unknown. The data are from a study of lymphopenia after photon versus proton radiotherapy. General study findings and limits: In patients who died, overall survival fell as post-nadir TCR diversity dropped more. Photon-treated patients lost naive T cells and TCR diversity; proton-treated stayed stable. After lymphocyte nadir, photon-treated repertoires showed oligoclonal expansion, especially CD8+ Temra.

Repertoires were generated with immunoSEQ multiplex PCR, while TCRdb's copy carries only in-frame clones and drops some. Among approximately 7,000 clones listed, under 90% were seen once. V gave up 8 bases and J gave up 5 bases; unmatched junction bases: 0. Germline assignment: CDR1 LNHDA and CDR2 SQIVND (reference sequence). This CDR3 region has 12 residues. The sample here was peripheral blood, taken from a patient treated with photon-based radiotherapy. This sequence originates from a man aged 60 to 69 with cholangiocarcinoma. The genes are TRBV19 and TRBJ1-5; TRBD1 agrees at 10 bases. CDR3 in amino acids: CASGTGDQPQHF. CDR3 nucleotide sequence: TGTGCCAGTGGGACAGGGGATCAGCCCCAGCATTTT.